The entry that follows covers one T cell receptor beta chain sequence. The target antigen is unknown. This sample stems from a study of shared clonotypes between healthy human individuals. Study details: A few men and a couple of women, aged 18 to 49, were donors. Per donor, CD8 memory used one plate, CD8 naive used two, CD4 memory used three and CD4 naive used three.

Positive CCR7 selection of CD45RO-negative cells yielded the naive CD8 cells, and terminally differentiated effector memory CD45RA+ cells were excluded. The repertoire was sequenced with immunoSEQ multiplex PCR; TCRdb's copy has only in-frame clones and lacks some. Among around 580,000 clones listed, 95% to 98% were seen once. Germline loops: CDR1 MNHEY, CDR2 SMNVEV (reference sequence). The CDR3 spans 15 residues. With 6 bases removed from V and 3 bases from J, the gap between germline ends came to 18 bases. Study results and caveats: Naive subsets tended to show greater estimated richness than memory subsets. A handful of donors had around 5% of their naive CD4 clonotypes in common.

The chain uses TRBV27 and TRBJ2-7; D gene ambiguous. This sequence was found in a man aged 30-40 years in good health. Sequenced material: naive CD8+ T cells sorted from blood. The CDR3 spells CASSPPPGSLYEQYF. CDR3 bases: TGTGCCAGCAGCCCTCCCCCAGGTTCTCTCTACGAGCAGTACTTC.